The clone carrying this T cell receptor (beta chain) appeared a single time. The data are from a study of blood T cell repertoires in COVID-19. Turning to the study itself: Nucleic acid was either cDNA or gDNA, and it came from T cells, B-cell-depleted T cells, or PBMCs.

In the source study's methods: Amplification with reference gene primers provided the estimates of nucleated cell counts. Sequencing used immunoSEQ multiplex PCR; TCRdb keeps in-frame clones, though not all of them. That table supplies the V and J calls and clone size; D and trimming were determined from the DNA. The sample includes roughly 200,000 clones, 70% to 90% of them seen just once. The germline gives CDR1 SGHVS, CDR2 FNYEAQ. V lost 0 bases to trimming and J lost 3 bases; unmatched junction nucleotides: 4. The CDR3 contains 16 residues. Sequencing input: peripheral blood. The chain combines TRBV7-6 with TRBJ1-4, with 7 bases that match TRBD1. The receptor was isolated from a man aged 55-75 years with acute or convalescent COVID-19. The CDR3 is CASSLAGRGSNEKLFF. CDR3 coding DNA: TGTGCCAGCAGCTTAGCGGGCAGGGGGTCTAATGAAAAACTGTTTTTT.